A single sample is the source of the 18 T cell receptor beta chains below, sequenced in a study of spatial heterogeneity in lung cancer. Time point specified: blood at routine non-recurrence follow-up after resection. In TCRdb, the 5' RACE reads were re-called with MiXCR into one record per CDR3 protein. The profile shows some 43,000 distinct CDR3 sequences, roughly a tenth of them singletons. The starting material was PBMCs, obtained at follow-up. Source of these receptors: a female donor with early-stage non-small cell lung cancer.

V is TRBV20-1 and J is TRBJ2-1; 9 bases fit TRBD2. The J segment lost 6 bases and the V segment lost 0 bases, leaving 3 bases of the junction unmatched. CDR1 is DFQATT and CDR2 is SNEGSKA in the germline V gene (reference sequence). The CDR3 is 14 amino acids. The CDR3 DNA is TGCAGTGCTAGAGATCCAGCGGGGGGCAATGAGCAGTTCTTC. Its protein is CSARDPAGGNEQFF.

This clonotype was seen just once. This rearrangement joins TRBV2 to TRBJ1-1; D not resolved. Germline loops: CDR1 SNHLY, CDR2 FYNNEI. Deletions cut 5 bases from V and 1 base from J, with 8 bases between. This CDR3 comprises 13 residues. DNA for the CDR3: TGTGCCAGCAGTCTTTTTCAGAACACTGAAGCTTTCTTT. This translates into CASSLFQNTEAFF.

This clonotype came up many times. CDR3 residues: CASSQGLAGGSYEQYF. CDR3 in DNA: TGTGCCAGCAGCCAGGGACTAGCGGGGGGATCCTACGAGCAGTACTTC. This sequence joins TRBV7-9 and TRBJ2-7, with 15 bases identical to TRBD2. Germline V gene data show CDR1 as SEHNR and CDR2 as FQNEAQ (reference sequence). J lost 1 base, V lost 5 bases, and 3 bases had no gene match. The CDR3 extends over 16 amino acids. The full variable domain, completed using reference TRBV7-9 and TRBJ2-7, is DTGVSQNPRHKITKRGQNVTFRCDPISEHNRLYWYRQTLGQGPEFLTYFQNEAQLEKSRLLSDRFSAERPKGSFSTLEIQRTEQGDSAMYLCASSQGLAGGSYEQYFGPGTRLTVT.

This clonotype was seen many times. The V gene is TRBV5-1, the J gene TRBJ2-7, with D tentatively TRBD1 (6 bases). The CDR3 is 13 amino acids. The V and J ends lost 4 bases and 4 bases respectively, with 12 bases between them. The germline CDR1 and CDR2 sequences are SGHRS and YFSETQ. This CDR3 reads CASSAGQMYEQYF. The CDR3 bases are TGCGCCAGCAGCGCCGGACAGATGTACGAGCAGTACTTC. Drawing the rest from reference TRBV5-1 and TRBJ2-7, the complete variable domain is KAGVTQTPRYLIKTRGQQVTLSCSPISGHRSVSWYQQTPGQGLQFLFEYFSETQRNKGNFPGRFSGRQFSNSRSEMNVSTLELGDSALYLCASSAGQMYEQYFGPGTRLTVT.

The chain uses TRBV24-1 and TRBJ2-1; 7 bases fit TRBD2. Germline lookup yields CDR1 KGHDR and CDR2 SFDVKD. The trim removed 0 bases at V and 7 bases at J, leaving 11 bases unmatched. The CDR3 runs to 17 residues. The CDR3 reads CATSDLLDPGGGNEQFF. The CDR3, as DNA: TGTGCCACCAGTGATTTGCTTGACCCGGGGGGTGGGAATGAGCAGTTCTTC.

The J gene is TRBJ2-1, the V gene TRBV20-1; the D gene is possibly TRBD1 (6 bases). The CDR3 runs to 13 residues. Germline values: CDR1 DFQATT, CDR2 SNEGSKA (reference sequence). V shed 5 bases and J shed 10 bases, with 18 bases lying between them. DNA of the CDR3: TGCAGTGCTTCCCCGGTCGATGGGGGCGAGCAGTTCTTC. Residues: CSASPVDGGEQFF.

This clonotype occurred many times. In DNA form, the CDR3 reads TGTGCCAGCAGCTTAGGGCAACCTATGTGGCCGTTCTTC. Amino acid sequence: CASSLGQPMWPFF. The chain joins TRBV7-9 to TRBJ2-1; the D is unclear. This CDR3 is 13 amino acids long. V was pared by 1 base and J by 15 bases, with 16 bases between. The V gene's germline CDR1 is SEHNR and CDR2 FQNEAQ (reference sequence).

The chain couples TRBV11-2 to TRBJ2-3, with D possibly being TRBD1 (6 bases). V was trimmed by 4 bases and J by 1 base, leaving 15 bases between them. The CDR3 loop spans 16 amino acids. Germline lookup yields CDR1 SGHAT and CDR2 FQNNGV. The CDR3 nucleotides are TGTGCCAGCAGCTCGATCAGGGGATCTGGCACAGATACGCAGTATTTT. Translated: CASSSIRGSGTDTQYF.

This clonotype has a count of ten or more. Written as DNA, the CDR3 is TGTGCCAGCAGCCAATCTACTAGAATTGAGACCCAGTACTTC. Translating it yields CASSQSTRIETQYF. J is TRBJ2-5 and V is TRBV3-1, with D tentatively TRBD2 (5 bases). The V and J ends lost 2 bases and 5 bases respectively, with 12 bases between them. Germline CDR1 is LGHDT and CDR2 is YNNKEL (reference sequence). The CDR3 loop spans 14 amino acids.

As regards this clonotype: Sequence at one end of the junction differs from germline and may be a read error. This chain uses TRBV10-3 with TRBJ2-2, with TRBD1 matching 8 bases. CDR1 ENHRY and CDR2 SYGVKD come from the germline V gene. The CDR3 runs 14 residues. The CDR3 sequence: CATGGPGDTGELFF. The CDR3 nucleotides read TGCGCCACAGGGGGGCCAGGGGACACCGGGGAGCTGTTTTTT.

This clonotype was counted many times. The rearrangement joins TRBV25-1 to TRBJ2-7; D gene ambiguous. The CDR3 runs to 11 residues. V lost 1 base, J lost 4 bases, and 2 bases lay in between. The germline V gene encodes CDR1 MGHDK and CDR2 SYGVNS. The DNA for the CDR3 is TGTGCCAGCAGTGAATCGTACGAGCAGTACTTC. Protein sequence: CASSESYEQYF.

This clonotype was observed many times. The CDR3 DNA follows: TGTGCCAGCAGCTTAAGACTAGCGGGGGAGACAGATACGCAGTATTTT. This sequence encodes CASSLRLAGETDTQYF. This chain links TRBV13 with TRBJ2-3; 12 bases are a match to TRBD2. The J segment lost 3 bases and the V segment lost 2 bases, leaving 3 bases of the junction unmatched. Germline loops: CDR1 PRHDT, CDR2 FYEKMQ (reference sequence). This CDR3 spans 16 amino acids.

This clonotype is medium-sized within its sample. The chain couples TRBV18 to TRBJ2-5; D uncertain. This CDR3 spans 12 amino acids. The V gene's germline CDR1 is KGHSH and CDR2 LQKENI. V shed 3 bases and J shed 4 bases, with 6 bases lying between them. DNA for the CDR3: TGTGCCAGCTCACCCAAGGGAGAGACCCAGTACTTC. Its protein is CASSPKGETQYF.

This clonotype was counted many times. The chain is built from TRBV2 and TRBJ2-5, with D uncertain. The CDR3 extends over 12 amino acids. Trimming cost V 7 bases and J 5 bases, with 11 bases left between them. The germline V gene encodes CDR1 SNHLY and CDR2 FYNNEI. As DNA, the CDR3 is TGTGCCAGCAACGGCTATAGGGAGACCCAGTACTTC. Its protein product is CASNGYRETQYF.

The gene calls are TRBV9 and TRBJ2-7, with a tentative D call TRBD1 (6 bases). The CDR3 contains 15 residues. Germline V CDR1 and CDR2: SGDLS, YYNGEE. Trimming removed 0 bases at V and 7 bases at J, with 17 bases between. The CDR3 nucleotides are TGTGCCAGCAGCGTAGGTGGCCCCGACCAGGGGGAGCAGTACTTC. Protein sequence: CASSVGGPDQGEQYF.

This clonotype has ten or more counts. The chain uses TRBV7-3 and TRBJ2-3; TRBD1 matches 7 bases. CDR1 SGHTA and CDR2 FQGTGA come from the germline V gene. This CDR3 region has 15 residues. Trimming took 6 bases from V and 1 from J; bases not matched to a gene: 7. The CDR3 sequence: CASRFGQARTDTQYF. Written as DNA, the CDR3 is TGTGCCAGCAGGTTTGGACAGGCTCGCACAGATACGCAGTATTTT.

V usage is TRBV20-1 and J usage is TRBJ2-3, with a weak D call TRBD2 (6 bases). Germline V lookup: CDR1 DFQATT, CDR2 SNEGSKA (reference sequence). The CDR3 is 14 residues long. Trimming removed 3 bases at V and 4 bases at J, with 14 bases between. The CDR3 loop reads CSARAGSSADTQYF. DNA for the CDR3: TGCAGTGCTAGGGCAGGGTCTAGCGCAGATACGCAGTATTTT.

This clonotype turned up a few times. This chain connects TRBV7-6 to TRBJ2-7; D gene ambiguous. This CDR3 has 13 amino acids. Germline V gene data show CDR1 as SGHVS and CDR2 as FNYEAQ. Between the trimmed V and J ends, which lost 4 bases and 9 bases, there was a span of 16 bases. The CDR3, as DNA: TGTGCCAGCAGCTCGAGCGTTGGTGGCGGGCAGTACTTC. This sequence encodes CASSSSVGGGQYF.